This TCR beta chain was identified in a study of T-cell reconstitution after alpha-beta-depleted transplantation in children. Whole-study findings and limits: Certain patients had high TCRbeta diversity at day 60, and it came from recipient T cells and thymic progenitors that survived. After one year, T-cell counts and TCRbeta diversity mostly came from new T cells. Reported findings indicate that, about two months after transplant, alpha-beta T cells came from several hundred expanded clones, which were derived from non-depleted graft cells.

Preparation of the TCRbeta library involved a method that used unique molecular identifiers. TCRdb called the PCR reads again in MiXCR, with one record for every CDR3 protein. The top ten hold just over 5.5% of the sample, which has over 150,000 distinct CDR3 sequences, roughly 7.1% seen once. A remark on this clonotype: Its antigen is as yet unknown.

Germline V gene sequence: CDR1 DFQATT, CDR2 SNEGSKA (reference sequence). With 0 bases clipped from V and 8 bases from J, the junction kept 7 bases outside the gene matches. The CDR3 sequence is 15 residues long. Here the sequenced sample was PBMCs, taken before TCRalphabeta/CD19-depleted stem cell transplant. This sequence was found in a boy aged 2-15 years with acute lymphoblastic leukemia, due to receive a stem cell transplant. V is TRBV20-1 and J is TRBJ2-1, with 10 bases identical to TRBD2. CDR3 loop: CSARELAGMFYEQFF. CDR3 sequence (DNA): TGCAGTGCTAGAGAACTAGCGGGGATGTTCTATGAGCAGTTCTTC.